Sequencing of this T cell receptor (beta chain) was carried out in a study of OX40 agonist ivuxolimab in advanced cancers. Across the study: The dose-escalation group included hepatocellular carcinoma, melanoma, renal cell carcinoma and head and neck cancer. One hepatocellular carcinoma and a couple of cutaneous melanoma patients partially responded.

Details on this clone: Antigen specificity is unknown. A read error may produce the germline difference seen at one junction end.

Findings and caveats of the study: Clonal expansion from baseline to week 6 occurred in both CD4+ and CD8+ T cells. Expanded clones were, on average, more numerous among CD8+ T cells than CD4+.

Here immunoSEQ multiplex PCR was the method, and the copy in TCRdb shows in-frame clones only, minus some. The sample gives 87,000 or so clones, just under 90% of which show up once; around 1.6% is in the top ten. The specimen comprised CD4+ or CD8+ T cells sorted from blood, sampled in a trial of the OX40 agonist ivuxolimab. The sequence came from an adult with an advanced solid tumor such as melanoma, head and neck, liver or kidney cancer.

The CDR3 DNA sequence: TGCGCCAGCAGAAGAGGGGACCAACCCTACGAGCAGTGCTTC. Translated, it gives CASRRGDQPYEQCF. The J gene is TRBJ2-7, the V gene TRBV10-1; D possibly matches TRBD1 or TRBD2 (5 bases each). CDR3 length: 14 amino acids. Germline lookup yields CDR1 WNHNN and CDR2 SYGVQD (reference sequence).